This T cell receptor beta chain is from a study of immune heterogeneity within non-small cell lung tumors. The study, taken as a whole, reports: Identical dominant CDR3 beta clonotypes were found repeatedly across the tumor sites of a single patient, and these appeared alongside high-frequency clones that were unique to particular tumor locations. Although only moderate, the correlation of local T-cell clonality with local tumor mutational burden was significant (R 0.3 to 0.4). Clonotypes of T-cell receptor beta found at high frequency were largely distinct between individual patients.

Germline V CDR1 and CDR2: SGHTS, YDEGEE. Trimming cost V 0 bases and J 3 bases, with 13 bases left between them. This CDR3 is 16 amino acids long. This clonotype is termed large. What it binds is unknown. Genomic DNA extracted from bulk tumor tissue served as template. A total of about 540 ng was used per sample. Surgery yielded several widely spaced biopsies per primary tumor. Samples came from untreated patients having curative surgery for newly diagnosed non-small cell lung cancer. Using 32 V and 13 J primers, multiplex PCR amplified TCR beta CDR3. TCRdb re-called the multiplex PCR reads with MiXCR, one entry per CDR3 protein. Among about 15,000 distinct CDR3 sequences, 25% to 35% were seen once, and the ten largest hold about 4.3%.

Sequenced: lung tumor tissue. This TCR was recovered from a middle-aged man with non-small cell lung cancer. This chain links TRBV5-8 with TRBJ2-1, with D tentatively TRBD2 (5 bases). The CDR3 nucleotides are TGTGCCAGCAGCTTGGGTGTGGGAGACGGCTACAATGAGCAGTTCTTC. Its translation: CASSLGVGDGYNEQFF.